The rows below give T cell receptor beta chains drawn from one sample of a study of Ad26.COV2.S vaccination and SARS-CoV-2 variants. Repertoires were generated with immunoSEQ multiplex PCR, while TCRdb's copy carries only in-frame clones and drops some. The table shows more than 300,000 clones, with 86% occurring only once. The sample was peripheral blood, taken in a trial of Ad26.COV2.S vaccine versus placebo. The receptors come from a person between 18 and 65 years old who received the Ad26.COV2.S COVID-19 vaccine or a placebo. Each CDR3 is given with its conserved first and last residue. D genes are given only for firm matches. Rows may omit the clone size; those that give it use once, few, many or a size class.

CDR3nt: TGTGCCAGCTCCTCCGGGTCAAGAGGTTCCTACGAGCAGTACTTC; CDR3aa: CASSSGSRGSYEQYF; v_gene: TRBV18; d_gene: .; abundance: .; j_gene: TRBJ2-7
CDR3nt: TGTGCCAGCTTCCGGGAGAGGATGGGGGAGGGGTCAGTACGAGGAAACACCATATATTTT; CDR3aa: CASFRERMGEGSVRGNTIYF; v_gene: TRBV28; d_gene: .; abundance: few; j_gene: TRBJ1-3
CDR3nt: TGTGCCAGCAGCCCCCCTAGCTCCTACAATGAGCAGTTCTTC; CDR3aa: CASSPPSSYNEQFF; v_gene: TRBV4-2; d_gene: .; abundance: once; j_gene: TRBJ2-1
CDR3nt: TGTGCCAGCAGTTGGGTTAGCGGCACAGATACGCAGTATTTT; CDR3aa: CASSWVSGTDTQYF; v_gene: TRBV6-5; d_gene: .; abundance: .; j_gene: TRBJ2-3
CDR3nt: TGTGCCAGCAGTTACTCCCCTAGGCCGGGGAGTGGGCAGTATTTT; CDR3aa: CASSYSPRPGSGQYF; v_gene: TRBV6-2/TRBV6-3; d_gene: .; abundance: .; j_gene: TRBJ2-3
CDR3nt: TGTGCCACCAGTGACACCCGGGACAGACCTTCTGGGGCCAACGTCCTGACTTTC; CDR3aa: CATSDTRDRPSGANVLTF; v_gene: TRBV24-1; d_gene: TRBD1; abundance: .; j_gene: TRBJ2-6
CDR3nt: TGCGCCAGCAGCTTGCCCGGGACTAGCGGGGGGGCTGAGCAGTTCTTC; CDR3aa: CASSLPGTSGGAEQFF; v_gene: TRBV5-1; d_gene: TRBD2; abundance: .; j_gene: TRBJ2-1
CDR3nt: TGTGCCAGCAGCGCCCTGGAGGGGGACAATGAGCAGTTCTTC; CDR3aa: CASSALEGDNEQFF; v_gene: TRBV9; d_gene: .; abundance: .; j_gene: TRBJ2-1
CDR3nt: TGTGCCATCAGTGGGGGAGGGAAAGGGCCCTACGAGCAGTACTTC; CDR3aa: CAISGGGKGPYEQYF; v_gene: TRBV10-3; d_gene: TRBD2; abundance: .; j_gene: TRBJ2-7
CDR3nt: TGTGCCAGCAGTTTCGCCCAGAGGGGGACCCAGTACTTC; CDR3aa: CASSFAQRGTQYF; v_gene: TRBV27; d_gene: .; abundance: .; j_gene: TRBJ2-5
CDR3nt: TGCGCCAGCAGCTTTGGGTTCAGCTCCTACAATGAGCAGTTCTTC; CDR3aa: CASSFGFSSYNEQFF; v_gene: TRBV5-1; d_gene: .; abundance: .; j_gene: TRBJ2-1
CDR3nt: TGTGCCAGCAGCCGACAAAAGACAGGGGTAACAGATACGCAGTATTTT; CDR3aa: CASSRQKTGVTDTQYF; v_gene: TRBV3-1/TRBV3-2; d_gene: TRBD1; abundance: .; j_gene: TRBJ2-3
CDR3nt: TGTGCCATCAGTGGGGGGGAGCGACTCTCCTACGAGCAGTACTTC; CDR3aa: CAISGGERLSYEQYF; v_gene: TRBV10-3; d_gene: .; abundance: .; j_gene: TRBJ2-7
CDR3nt: TGTGCCACCACTTCCGGGACAAACACCGGGGAGCTGTTTTTT; CDR3aa: CATTSGTNTGELFF; v_gene: TRBV24-1; d_gene: .; abundance: .; j_gene: TRBJ2-2
CDR3nt: TGTGCCAGTACCTCACACCGGGACCCCGGAGGGGATGGCTACACCTTC; CDR3aa: CASTSHRDPGGDGYTF; v_gene: TRBV19; d_gene: .; abundance: .; j_gene: TRBJ1-2
CDR3nt: TGCGCCAGCAGTAGACAGGGGAACTATGGCTACACCTTC; CDR3aa: CASSRQGNYGYTF; v_gene: TRBV5-1; d_gene: TRBD1; abundance: .; j_gene: TRBJ1-2
CDR3nt: TGTGCCAGCAGTTTATGGCGGTCAGGGACTGGCGGCTACACCTTC; CDR3aa: CASSLWRSGTGGYTF; v_gene: TRBV28; d_gene: .; abundance: .; j_gene: TRBJ1-2
CDR3nt: TGTGCCAGCAGCCCCCCTGGGCGGGAGGGCTCCTACGAGCAGTACTTC; CDR3aa: CASSPPGREGSYEQYF; v_gene: TRBV7-9; d_gene: TRBD2; abundance: .; j_gene: TRBJ2-7
CDR3nt: TGTGCCAGCAGTCCAGACTGGAGGAGCTATGGCTACACCTTC; CDR3aa: CASSPDWRSYGYTF; v_gene: TRBV7-9; d_gene: .; abundance: once; j_gene: TRBJ1-2
CDR3nt: TGTGCCAGCAGTCCACGGGACAGGTTGGGCGAAAAACTGTTTTTT; CDR3aa: CASSPRDRLGEKLFF; v_gene: TRBV28; d_gene: TRBD1; abundance: .; j_gene: TRBJ1-4